What follows are 22 T cell receptor beta chains derived from one specimen sequenced in a study of blood T cells in healthy people across ages. Alongside a J-beta primer mix, a sample-barcoded 5' primer served in a second PCR lasting about 7 to 12 cycles. TCRdb reanalysed the 5' RACE reads using MiXCR and keeps one entry per CDR3 protein. The table lists approximately 1.5 million distinct CDR3 sequences, about 35% of them singletons. The source material was blood. Receptor source: a woman aged 30 to 39 in good health.

This clonotype has only one observation. A much larger clone differs by one base, so this may be a read error. The chain joins TRBV7-2 to TRBJ2-5, with 7 bases aligning to TRBD2. Germline loops: CDR1 SGHTA, CDR2 FQGNSA. This CDR3 contains 16 residues. The trim removed 3 bases at V and 0 bases at J, leaving 7 bases unmatched. CDR3: CASSLMGLTDQETQYF. Here the CDR3 DNA reads TGTGCCAGCAGCTTGATGGGACTAACGGACCAAGAGACCCAGTACTTC.

This clonotype was detected only a few times. V is TRBV6-5 and J is TRBJ2-3; 8 bases are a match to TRBD2. CDR1 is MNHEY, CDR2 SVGAGI, per germline. With V trimmed by 8 bases and J by 1 base, 11 bases remained unmatched. The CDR3 loop spans 16 amino acids. The CDR3 region is CASRRGAGGGTDTQYF. Written as DNA, the CDR3 is TGTGCCAGCCGGCGGGGGGCCGGAGGGGGCACAGATACGCAGTATTTT.

In the case of this clonotype: At one end, the junction sequence differs from germline, possibly due to a read error. V gene TRBV4-1 combines with J gene TRBJ1-5; the match to TRBD1 covers 7 bases. Germline CDR1 and CDR2: MGHRA and YSYEKL. This CDR3 is built from 15 residues. The chain's CDR3 is CAGSQVRGQYQPQHF. CDR3 coding DNA: TGCGCCGGCAGCCAAGTAAGGGGACAGTATCAGCCCCAGCATTTT.

V and J are TRBV7-9 and TRBJ2-1; unclear D gene. Trimming removed 1 base at V and 1 base at J, with 8 bases between. Germline lookup yields CDR1 SEHNR and CDR2 FQNEAQ (reference sequence). CDR3 length: 15 amino acids. The CDR3 protein is CASSLVGNSYNEQFF. CDR3 sequence (DNA): TGTGCCAGCAGCTTAGTGGGGAATTCCTACAATGAGCAGTTCTTC.

This clonotype has a handful of counts. The rearrangement uses TRBV9 and TRBJ2-1; 7 nucleotides agree with TRBD2. V dropped 0 bases and J dropped 9; count of bases not matched to a gene: 9. The CDR3 is 15 amino acids. The germline V gene has CDR1 SGDLS and CDR2 YYNGEE. The CDR3: CASSVGGGPLSEQFF. CDR3 bases: TGTGCCAGCAGCGTAGGGGGGGGACCCCTCAGTGAGCAGTTCTTC.

The chain uses TRBV4-1 and TRBJ2-3; TRBD2 aligns across 9 bases. V trimming: 1 base; J trimming: 5 bases; junction bases outside the gene matches: 7. CDR1 is MGHRA, CDR2 YSYEKL, per germline. The CDR3 loop spans 16 amino acids. The CDR3 DNA reads TGCGCCAGCAGCCAAGGTAGCGGGAGTGGTAGAGATACGCAGTATTTT. Encoded protein: CASSQGSGSGRDTQYF.

The CDR3 bases are TGTGCCACCAGCAGACCTACTCCTATGACCTCTGGGGCCAACGTCCTGACTTTC. Translating it yields CATSRPTPMTSGANVLTF. V is TRBV15 and J is TRBJ2-6; the D is unclear. Deletions cut 2 bases from V and 0 bases from J, with 14 bases between. This CDR3 is 18 amino acids long. Germline V gene data show CDR1 as LNHNV and CDR2 as YYDKDF (reference sequence). The full variable domain, its missing parts supplied by reference TRBV15 and TRBJ2-6, is DAMVIQNPRYQVTQFGKPVTLSCSQTLNHNVMYWYQQKSSQAPKLLFHYYDKDFNNEADTPDNFQSRRPNTSFCFLDIRSPGLGDTAMYLCATSRPTPMTSGANVLTFGAGSRLTVL.

This clonotype has more than one count but fewer than ten. This chain joins TRBV28 and TRBJ2-5; D might be TRBD1 (6 bases). The CDR3 length is 15 residues. From germline, CDR1 is MDHEN and CDR2 SYDVKM. Trimming cost V 5 bases and J 2 bases, with 15 bases left between them. Here the CDR3 reads CASSKDSHRQETQYF. The CDR3 nucleotides are TGTGCCAGCAGTAAGGACAGCCATAGACAAGAGACCCAGTACTTC.

This clonotype is a singleton in its sample. The rearrangement joins TRBV9 to TRBJ1-5; D unresolved. Germline CDR1 reads SGDLS; CDR2 reads YYNGEE. This CDR3 spans 15 amino acids. Trimming stripped 0 bases from V and 3 bases from J, with 10 bases between. The DNA of the CDR3 is TGTGCCAGCAGCGTAGAGGATCGACCCAATCAGCCCCAGCATTTT. Protein sequence: CASSVEDRPNQPQHF.

This clonotype is a singleton in its sample. The chain links TRBV20-1 to TRBJ2-7; D possibly uses TRBD1 or TRBD2 (6 bases each). CDR1 and CDR2 (germline): DFQATT, SNEGSKA (reference sequence). The V end was cut by 0 bases, the J end by 5 bases, with 17 bases between. This CDR3 is 15 amino acids long. The CDR3 DNA is TGCAGTGCTAGAGAGGGGGGCCTCCCCATCGACGAGCAGTACTTC. It is translated as CSAREGGLPIDEQYF.

This clonotype was picked up many times. The chain combines TRBV10-3 with TRBJ2-7, with 8 nucleotides matching TRBD1. Germline trimming cut 2 bases from V and 3 bases from J; bases unmatched to any gene: 0. The CDR3 loop spans 13 amino acids. The germline CDR1 and CDR2 sequences are ENHRY and SYGVKD. CDR3 loop: CAISETGGYEQYF. CDR3 nucleotide sequence: TGTGCCATCAGTGAGACAGGGGGCTACGAGCAGTACTTC.

This clonotype occurred a few times. The chain employs TRBV9 and TRBJ2-7, with 7 bases lining up with TRBD2. CDR3 length equals 13 residues. Per germline, CDR1 SGDLS and CDR2 YYNGEE. V lost 3 bases, J lost 3 bases, and 3 bases stayed unmatched. CDR3 region: CASSGEGSYEQYF. The CDR3, as DNA: TGTGCCAGCAGCGGGGAGGGCAGCTACGAGCAGTACTTC. Full variable domain (rest looked up from reference TRBV9 and TRBJ2-7): DSGVTQTPKHLITATGQRVTLRCSPRSGDLSVYWYQQSLDQGLQFLIQYYNGEERAKGNILERFSAQQFPDLHSELNLSSLELGDSALYFCASSGEGSYEQYFGPGTRLTVT.

As regards this clonotype: This sequence may be a read error, since a much larger clone differs from it by one base. The J gene is TRBJ2-4, the V gene TRBV4-1; TRBD2 might be the D (6 bases). CDR3 length equals 16 residues. The V gene lost 3 bases and the J gene lost 15 bases, with 27 bases spanning the gap. Germline V CDR1 and CDR2: MGHRA, YSYEKL. DNA of the CDR3: TGCGCCAGCAGCCAGGGAGTTCTAGCGCGATCCTACGAGCGGTACTTC. Residues: CASSQGVLARSYERYF.

Here the CDR3 reads CASSPGLAGGTRGETQYF. The CDR3 DNA sequence: TGTGCCAGCAGTCCGGGACTAGCGGGGGGGACGAGGGGTGAGACCCAGTACTTC. The rearrangement links TRBV7-6 to TRBJ2-5, with 16 bases fitting TRBD2. CDR1 is SGHVS and CDR2 is FNYEAQ in the germline V gene. Trimming at V came to 6 bases and at J to 5 bases, leaving 12 bases not matched to a gene. This CDR3 region has 18 residues.

V is TRBV20-1 and J is TRBJ1-4; the D is unclear. Germline CDR1 reads DFQATT; CDR2 reads SNEGSKA (reference sequence). The CDR3 consists of 13 residues. Trimming removed 5 bases from V and 0 bases from J, with 7 bases in between. The CDR3 DNA reads as TGCAGTGCTGGGGAAGCAACTAATGAAAAACTGTTTTTT. Translated: CSAGEATNEKLFF.

The rearrangement joins TRBV7-2 to TRBJ1-5; D not certain. The V end lost 5 bases, the J end lost 11 bases, and 13 bases lay between the germline ends. Per the germline V gene, CDR1 is SGHTA and CDR2 is FQGNSA. CDR3 size: 12 residues. As DNA, the CDR3 is TGTGCCAGCAGCATTGATCCGGGAGCCCAGCATTTT. It encodes CASSIDPGAQHF.

The J gene is TRBJ2-3, the V gene TRBV9; 7 bases agree with TRBD2. The CDR3 is made up of 14 amino acids. After removal of 1 base from V and 5 bases from J, the junction contained 4 bases not matched to a gene. CDR1 is SGDLS, CDR2 YYNGEE, per germline. The CDR3 reads CASSVISGKDTQYF. The CDR3 bases are TGTGCCAGCAGCGTAATCAGCGGGAAAGATACGCAGTATTTT.

V gene TRBV20-1 combines with J gene TRBJ2-5; possibly TRBD2 for D (5 bases). V shed 1 base and J shed 11 bases, with 20 bases lying between them. Germline V gene lookup returns CDR1 DFQATT and CDR2 SNEGSKA (reference sequence). This CDR3 contains 14 residues. For the CDR3, the DNA is TGCAGTGCTAGAGGCCAGGCGTTAGAGGGCGCGCAGTACTTC. It yields the protein CSARGQALEGAQYF.

The chain couples TRBV19 to TRBJ1-2; D remains ambiguous. The V and J ends lost 1 base and 2 bases respectively, with 14 bases between them. The length of the CDR3 is 16 residues. Per germline, CDR1 LNHDA and CDR2 SQIVND (reference sequence). The CDR3 spells CASSIVVSLRNYGYTF. The CDR3 DNA reads as TGTGCCAGTAGTATAGTCGTCAGCCTGCGAAACTATGGCTACACCTTC.

The chain combines TRBV7-2 with TRBJ2-7; 10 bases agree with TRBD2. CDR1 is SGHTA, CDR2 FQGNSA, per germline. V trimming: 4 bases; J trimming: 6 bases; junction bases outside the gene matches: 9. The CDR3 is 15 residues long. CDR3 in DNA: TGTGCCAGCAGCTCGCCTAGCGGGAGTCTCCGCGAGCAGTACTTC. It specifies CASSSPSGSLREQYF.

Remarks on this clonotype: Germline is not matched at one junction end, which may reflect a read error. V usage is TRBV20-1 and J usage is TRBJ2-7; TRBD2 aligns across 14 bases. The CDR3 is 15 residues long. The germline gives CDR1 DFQATT, CDR2 SNEGSKA (reference sequence). The CDR3 sequence is CSAREGLAGGYGQYF. Written as DNA, the CDR3 is TGCAGTGCTAGAGAAGGACTAGCGGGAGGCTACGGGCAGTACTTC.

This clonotype appeared many times. The V and J genes are TRBV7-9 and TRBJ1-5, with 8 bases identical to TRBD1. This CDR3 has 13 residues. V trimming: 5 bases; J trimming: 10 bases; junction bases outside the gene matches: 7. CDR1 is SEHNR and CDR2 is FQNEAQ in the germline V gene (reference sequence). The CDR3 DNA reads TGTGCCAGCAGCCGAGACAGGGGCGGCCCCCAGCATTTT. The encoded protein is CASSRDRGGPQHF.